This TCR beta chain was sequenced during a study of identical twins. A universal primer site was added by template switching, and unique molecular identifiers were carried by the cDNA. MiXCR, run by TCRdb on the 5' RACE reads, gives a single entry per CDR3 protein. The data contain about 520,000 distinct CDR3 sequences, around 20% of them singletons. This sample was also put to use in a study of T cells expressing NK-cell markers. This second study says: The share of CD8+ T cells held by dominant NKG2C+ clonotypes was about 1.0-8% in about six donors. Topping the CD3+CD56-NKG2C+ fraction as well were these clonotypes, in a few donors.

Sequencing was done on a sample of CD4+ T cells sorted from blood. This receptor was taken from a young woman in good health.

This CDR3 is CASSLAGGLSYEQYF. Here the CDR3 DNA reads TGTGCCAGCAGCTTAGCAGGGGGCCTTAGCTACGAGCAGTACTTC. The chain is built from TRBV7-9 and TRBJ2-7, with TRBD1 matching over 7 bases. Germline loops: CDR1 SEHNR, CDR2 FQNEAQ (reference sequence). CDR3 length: 15 residues. Germline trimming cut 0 bases from V and 3 bases from J; bases unmatched to any gene: 5.